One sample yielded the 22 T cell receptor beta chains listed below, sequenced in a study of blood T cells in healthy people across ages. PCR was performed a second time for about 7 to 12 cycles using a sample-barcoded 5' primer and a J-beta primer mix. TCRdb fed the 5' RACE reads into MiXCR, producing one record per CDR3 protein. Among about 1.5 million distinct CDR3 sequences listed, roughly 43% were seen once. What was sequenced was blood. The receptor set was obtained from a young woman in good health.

CDR3 protein: CASSQDYSGRAYNEQFF. CDR3 bases: TGCGCCAGCAGCCAAGATTACAGCGGGAGGGCCTACAATGAGCAGTTCTTC. The chain uses TRBV4-3 and TRBJ2-1; 10 nucleotides match TRBD2. The junction had 4 bases not matched to a gene; V was cut back by 0 bases and J by 2 bases. Germline assignment: CDR1 LGHNA and CDR2 YSLEER. This CDR3 is built from 17 residues.

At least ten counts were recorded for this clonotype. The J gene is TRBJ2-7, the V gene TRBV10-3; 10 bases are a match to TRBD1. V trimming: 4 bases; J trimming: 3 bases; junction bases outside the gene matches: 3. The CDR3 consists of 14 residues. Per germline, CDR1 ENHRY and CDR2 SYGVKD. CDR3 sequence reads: CAISVRDRGYEQYF. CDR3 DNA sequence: TGTGCCATCAGTGTCCGGGACAGGGGCTACGAGCAGTACTTC.

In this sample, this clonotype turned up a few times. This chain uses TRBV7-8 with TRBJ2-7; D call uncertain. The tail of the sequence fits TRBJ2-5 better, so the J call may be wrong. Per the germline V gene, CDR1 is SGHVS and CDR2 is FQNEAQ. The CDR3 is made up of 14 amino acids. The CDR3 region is CASSPSARSKTQYF. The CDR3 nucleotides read TGTGCCAGCAGCCCCAGTGCGCGTAGCAAGACCCAGTACTTC.

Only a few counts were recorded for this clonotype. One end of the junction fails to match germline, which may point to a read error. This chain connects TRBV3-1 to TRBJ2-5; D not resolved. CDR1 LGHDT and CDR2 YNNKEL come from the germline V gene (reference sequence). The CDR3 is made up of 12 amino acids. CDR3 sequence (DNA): TGTGCCAACAGCCAAGAAAGGGATGAGCAGTACTTC. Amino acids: CANSQERDEQYF.

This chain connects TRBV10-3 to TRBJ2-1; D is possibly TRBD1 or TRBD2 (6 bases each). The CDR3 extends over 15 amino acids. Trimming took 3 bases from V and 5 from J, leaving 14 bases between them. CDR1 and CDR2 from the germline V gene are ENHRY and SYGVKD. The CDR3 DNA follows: TGTGCCATCAGTGAACGGGGGCTACCCAACAATGAGCAGTTCTTC. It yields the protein CAISERGLPNNEQFF.

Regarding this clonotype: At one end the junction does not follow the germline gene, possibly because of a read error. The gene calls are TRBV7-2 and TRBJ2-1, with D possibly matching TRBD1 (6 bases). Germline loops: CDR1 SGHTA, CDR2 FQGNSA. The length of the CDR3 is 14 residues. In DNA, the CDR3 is TGTGCCAGCAGCCCGCGGACAGTTTACAATGAGCAGCTCTTC. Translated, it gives CASSPRTVYNEQLF.

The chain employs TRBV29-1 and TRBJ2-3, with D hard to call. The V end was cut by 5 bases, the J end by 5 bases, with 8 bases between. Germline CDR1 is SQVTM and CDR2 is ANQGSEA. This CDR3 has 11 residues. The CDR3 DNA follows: TGCAGCGTTCCGCTGGGAGATACGCAGTATTTT. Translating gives CSVPLGDTQYF.

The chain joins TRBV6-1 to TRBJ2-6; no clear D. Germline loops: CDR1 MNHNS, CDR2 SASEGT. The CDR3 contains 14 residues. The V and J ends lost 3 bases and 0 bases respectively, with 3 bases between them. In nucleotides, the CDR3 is TGTGCCAGCAGTGAGGACTCTGGGGCCAACGTCCTGACTTTC. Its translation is CASSEDSGANVLTF.

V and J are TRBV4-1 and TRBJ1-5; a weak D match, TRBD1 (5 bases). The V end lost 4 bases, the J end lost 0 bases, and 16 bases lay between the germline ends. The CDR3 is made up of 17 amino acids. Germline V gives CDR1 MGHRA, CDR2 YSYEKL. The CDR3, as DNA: TGCGCCAGCAGCCCTTTGGGAGGGGCCGATAGCAATCAGCCCCAGCATTTT. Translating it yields CASSPLGGADSNQPQHF.

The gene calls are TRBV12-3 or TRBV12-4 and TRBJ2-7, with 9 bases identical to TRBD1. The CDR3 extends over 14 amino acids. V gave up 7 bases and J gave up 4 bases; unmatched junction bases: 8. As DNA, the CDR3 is TGTGCCAGCACCAAAGACAGGGGGAAGTACGAGCAGTACTTC. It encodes CASTKDRGKYEQYF.

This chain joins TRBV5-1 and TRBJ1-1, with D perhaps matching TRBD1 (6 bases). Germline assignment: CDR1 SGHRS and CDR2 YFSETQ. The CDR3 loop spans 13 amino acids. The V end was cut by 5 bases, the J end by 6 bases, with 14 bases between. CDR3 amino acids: CASRNTGFAEAFF. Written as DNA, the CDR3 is TGCGCCAGCAGAAACACAGGGTTCGCTGAAGCTTTCTTT.

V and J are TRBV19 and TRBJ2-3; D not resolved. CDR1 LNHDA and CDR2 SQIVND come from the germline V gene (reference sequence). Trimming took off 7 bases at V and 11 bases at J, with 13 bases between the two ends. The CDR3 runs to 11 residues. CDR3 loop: CASMLGPKQYF. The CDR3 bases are TGTGCCAGTATGTTGGGCCCCAAGCAGTATTTT.

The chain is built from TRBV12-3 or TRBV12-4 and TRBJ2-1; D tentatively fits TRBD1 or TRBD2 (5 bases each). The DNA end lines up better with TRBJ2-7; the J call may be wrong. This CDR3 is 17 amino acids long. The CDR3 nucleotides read TGTGCCAGCAGTTTACGAGGGGTTGGCCTTAAAAACAATGAGCAGTACTTC. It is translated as CASSLRGVGLKNNEQYF.

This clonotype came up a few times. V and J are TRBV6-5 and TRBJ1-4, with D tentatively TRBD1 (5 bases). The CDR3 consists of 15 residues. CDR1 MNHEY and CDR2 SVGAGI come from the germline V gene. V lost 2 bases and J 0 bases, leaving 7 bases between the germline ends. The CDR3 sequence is CASSYGGATNEKLFF. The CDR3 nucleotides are TGTGCCAGCAGTTACGGGGGTGCAACTAATGAAAAACTGTTTTTT.

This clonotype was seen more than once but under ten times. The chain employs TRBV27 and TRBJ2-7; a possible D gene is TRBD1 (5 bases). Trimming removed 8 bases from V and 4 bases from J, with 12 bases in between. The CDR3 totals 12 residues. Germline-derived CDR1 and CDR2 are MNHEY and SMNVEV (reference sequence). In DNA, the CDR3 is TGTGCCAGCCGCAAGGGGCCTTACGAGCAGTACTTC. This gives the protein CASRKGPYEQYF.

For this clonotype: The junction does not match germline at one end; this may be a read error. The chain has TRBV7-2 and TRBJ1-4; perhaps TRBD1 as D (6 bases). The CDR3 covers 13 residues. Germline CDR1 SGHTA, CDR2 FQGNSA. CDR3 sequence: CVSSLARGQKLFF. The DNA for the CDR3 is TGTGTCAGCAGCTTAGCGCGGGGGCAGAAACTGTTTTTT.

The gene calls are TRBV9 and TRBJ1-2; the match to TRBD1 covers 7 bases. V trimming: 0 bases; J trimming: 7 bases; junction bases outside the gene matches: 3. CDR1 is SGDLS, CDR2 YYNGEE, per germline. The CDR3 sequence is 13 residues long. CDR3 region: CASSVVSGGGYTF. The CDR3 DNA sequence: TGTGCCAGCAGCGTAGTATCAGGGGGTGGCTACACCTTC.

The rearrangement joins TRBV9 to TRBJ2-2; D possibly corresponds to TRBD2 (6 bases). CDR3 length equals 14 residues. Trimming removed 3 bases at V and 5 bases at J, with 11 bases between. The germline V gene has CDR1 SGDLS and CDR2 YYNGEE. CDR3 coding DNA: TGTGCCAGCAGCGCCGGGGGAGGTACCGGGGAGCTGTTTTTT. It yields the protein CASSAGGGTGELFF.

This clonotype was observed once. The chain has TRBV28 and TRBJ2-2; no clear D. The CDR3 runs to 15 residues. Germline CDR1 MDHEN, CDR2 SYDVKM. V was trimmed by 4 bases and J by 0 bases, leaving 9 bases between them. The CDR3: CASSWASANTGELFF. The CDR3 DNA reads TGTGCCAGCAGTTGGGCAAGCGCGAACACCGGGGAGCTGTTTTTT.

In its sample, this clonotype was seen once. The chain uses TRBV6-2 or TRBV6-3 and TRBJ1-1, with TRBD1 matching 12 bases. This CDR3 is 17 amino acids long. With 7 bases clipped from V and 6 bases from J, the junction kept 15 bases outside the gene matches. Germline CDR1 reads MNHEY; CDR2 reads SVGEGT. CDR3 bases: TGTGCCAGCACTCCCTCGGGGACAGGGGGCGTCAGGGCTGAAGCTTTCTTT. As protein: CASTPSGTGGVRAEAFF.

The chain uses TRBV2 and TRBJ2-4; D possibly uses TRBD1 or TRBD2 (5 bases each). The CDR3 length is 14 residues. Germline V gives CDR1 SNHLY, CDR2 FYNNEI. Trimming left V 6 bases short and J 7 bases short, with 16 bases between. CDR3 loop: CASSSGPERNIQYF. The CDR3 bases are TGTGCCAGCAGCTCGGGACCAGAGAGGAACATTCAGTACTTC.

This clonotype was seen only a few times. The CDR3 DNA follows: TGTGCCAGCAGCCCCACAGACTCACCGGCCGAGCAGTACTTC. This gives the protein CASSPTDSPAEQYF. The V and J genes are TRBV7-6 and TRBJ2-7; D uncertain. Germline CDR1 reads SGHVS; CDR2 reads FNYEAQ. Trimming left V 5 bases short and J 6 bases short, with 17 bases between. The CDR3 runs to 14 residues.